Listed below are T cell receptor beta chains from one sample, sequenced in a study of blood T cell repertoires in COVID-19. Sequenced by immunoSEQ multiplex PCR; TCRdb stores in-frame clones only, minus some. This repertoire shows some 280,000 clones, about nine tenths found once; its top ten account for 0.94%. The sequencing input was peripheral blood. The receptors were sampled from a woman in her thirties or forties who had recovered from COVID-19. Each CDR3 is given with its conserved first and last residue. A D gene is named only where the DNA matches it firmly. A clone size is listed for some rows: how often the clone was seen (once, few, many), or a class if it is expanded.

.	TRBV6-5	TRBJ2-7	.	TGTGCCAGCAGTAAGGTACTAGGACTCGAGCAGTACTTC	CASSKVLGLEQYF
few	TRBV29-1	TRBJ2-2	.	TGCAGCGTTGAAGCGGGGACGAACACCGGGGAGCTGTTTTTT	CSVEAGTNTGELFF
.	TRBV12-5	TRBJ1-5	.	TGTGCTAGTGGTTCCCCTTTATTCGGGGGCAATCAGCCCCAGCATTTT	CASGSPLFGGNQPQHF
.	TRBV4-2	TRBJ2-3	.	TGTGCCAGCAGCCAAGACGTACTCCTCGGTACAGATACGCAGTATTTT	CASSQDVLLGTDTQYF
.	TRBV6-5	TRBJ1-2	.	TGTGCCAGCAGTTACTCACAGGGATTGGCAGGCGGCTACACCTTC	CASSYSQGLAGGYTF
.	TRBV28	TRBJ2-3	.	TGTGCCAGCAGCGCGCCCCGGGGAGGGGGACGGGATACGCAGTATTTT	CASSAPRGGGRDTQYF
.	TRBV2	TRBJ2-2	TRBD1	TGTGCCAGCAGTCGACAGGGTTTGAACACCGGGGAGCTGTTTTTT	CASSRQGLNTGELFF
.	TRBV29-1	TRBJ2-7	TRBD2	TGCAGCGTTGATGGCGGGGACGGGAGGTCTGGCGAGCAGTACTTC	CSVDGGDGRSGEQYF
.	TRBV5-1	TRBJ1-4	TRBD1	TGCGCCAGCAGCTCCTACCGACAGGGGTCAACTAATGAAAAACTGTTTTTT	CASSSYRQGSTNEKLFF
once	TRBV29-1	TRBJ2-7	TRBD2	TGCAGCGTTTCCCAAGCGGGGTCTATCTACGAGCAGTACTTC	CSVSQAGSIYEQYF
.	TRBV25-1	TRBJ2-1	TRBD2	TGTGCCAGCAGGGGGGCCGGGACTAGCGTTAATGAGCAGTTCTTC	CASRGAGTSVNEQFF
.	TRBV19	TRBJ2-1	.	TGTGCCAGTAGTATTTTGAGGCAGTCCAATGAGCAGTTCTTC	CASSILRQSNEQFF
.	TRBV9	TRBJ2-3	TRBD2	TGTGCCAGCAGCGTAGAGGCTAGCGGGAGTTTCACAGATACGCAGTATTTT	CASSVEASGSFTDTQYF
.	TRBV23-1	TRBJ2-7	.	TGCGCCAGCAAAGTAGTAATAGACTACGAGCAGTACTTC	CASKVVIDYEQYF
.	TRBV7-3	TRBJ2-3	TRBD2	TGTGCCAGCAGCTTAAGAATTAGCGGGGGTACAGATACGCAGTATTTT	CASSLRISGGTDTQYF
.	TRBV6-5	TRBJ2-1	TRBD2	TGTGCCAGCAGAGCACTAGCGGGAGGTTACAATGAGCAGTTCTTC	CASRALAGGYNEQFF
.	TRBV28	TRBJ1-4	TRBD1	TGTGCCAGCAGTTTTCCGGGACAGGGGGCGAAGCGTGAAAAACTGTTTTTT	CASSFPGQGAKREKLFF
.	TRBV3-1/TRBV3-2	TRBJ2-7	TRBD2	TGTGCCAGCAGCCAAGGTTTAGGGGTGGGGACTAGCGGGGACTACGAGCAGTACTTC	CASSQGLGVGTSGDYEQYF
.	TRBV10-3	TRBJ1-1	.	TGTGCCATCAGTGCAGCGGCAAACACTGAAGCTTTCTTT	CAISAAANTEAFF
.	TRBV19	TRBJ1-5	TRBD1	TGTGCCAGTAACGACCGGACAGGGGGGGGTCAGCCCCAGCATTTT	CASNDRTGGGQPQHF
.	TRBV5-1	TRBJ2-5	TRBD2	TGCGCCAGCAGTGAGGCTAGCGGGACCTTCGGGGGGCCCCAGTACTTC	CASSEASGTFGGPQYF
.	TRBV7-3	TRBJ2-3	.	TGTGCCAGCAGCCTACAGAACACAGATACGCAGTATTTT	CASSLQNTDTQYF
.	TRBV18	TRBJ2-3	TRBD1	TGTGCCAGCTCTCAACTAAAACAGGGGGACACAGATACGCAGTATTTT	CASSQLKQGDTDTQYF
.	TRBV19	TRBJ2-1	TRBD2	TGTGCCAGTAGCCGTCTAGCGGGAGGGGTAAATGAGCAGTTCTTC	CASSRLAGGVNEQFF
few	TRBV4-2	TRBJ1-4	.	TGTGCCAGCAGCCAAGACGGGACATTCGGAGAAAAACTGTTTTTT	CASSQDGTFGEKLFF
.	TRBV7-3	TRBJ2-1	.	TGTGCCAGCAGCGCACAGGGAAATGAGCAGTTCTTC	CASSAQGNEQFF
.	TRBV19	TRBJ2-2	TRBD2	TGTGCCAGTACGAGCGGGAGGGCCCCCGGGGAGCTGTTTTTT	CASTSGRAPGELFF
.	TRBV19	TRBJ1-2	TRBD1	TGTGCCAGTAGTGGAAGACAGGGGAACTACACCTTC	CASSGRQGNYTF
.	TRBV15	TRBJ2-1	.	TGTGCCACCAGCAGCCTCAATGAGCAGTTCTTC	CATSSLNEQFF
few	TRBV9	TRBJ1-6	TRBD1	TGTGCCAGCAGCGCCGGACAGGGAGTACGATCACCCCTCCACTTT	CASSAGQGVRSPLHF
.	TRBV5-1	TRBJ2-3	TRBD2	TGCGCCAGCAGCCCCTCCAGGACTAGCGGGAGGGCAGGAGCAGATACGCAGTATTTT	CASSPSRTSGRAGADTQYF
.	TRBV2	TRBJ1-5	TRBD1	TGTGCCAGCAGACCACAGGGGGCTGGCAATCAGCCCCAGCATTTT	CASRPQGAGNQPQHF
once	TRBV28	TRBJ1-5	.	TGTGCCAGCAAAGGACAGAGCAATCAGCCCCAGCATTTT	CASKGQSNQPQHF
.	TRBV6-5	TRBJ1-1	.	TGTGCCAGCAGCCGTTATCGGGGGGACACTGAAGCTTTCTTT	CASSRYRGDTEAFF
.	TRBV27	TRBJ2-1	TRBD2	TGTGCCAGCAGTCTCCACGGAACTAGCGGGAGCAATGAGCAGTTCTTC	CASSLHGTSGSNEQFF
few	TRBV5-4	TRBJ1-1	.	TGTGCCAGCACCTATGGGGGGGGTTCGGTGGACACTGAAGCTTTCTTT	CASTYGGGSVDTEAFF
.	TRBV30	TRBJ2-1	TRBD2	TGTGCCTGGAGTGTGGCTAGCGGAGCCTACAATGAGCAGTTCTTC	CAWSVASGAYNEQFF
.	TRBV24-1	TRBJ2-7	.	TGTGCCACCAGTGAATTCGGCGAGCAGTACTTC	CATSEFGEQYF
.	TRBV3-1/TRBV3-2	TRBJ2-7	.	TGTGCCAGCAGCCAGGCACCGGGAGTAACCTACGAGCAGTACTTC	CASSQAPGVTYEQYF
few	TRBV5-1	TRBJ1-1	.	TGCGCCAGCAGCTTGGCACTGGAGGGTGAAGCTTTCTTT	CASSLALEGEAFF
.	TRBV6-1	TRBJ2-7	TRBD1	TGTGCCAGCAGTGAACACGGGAAGAGGGGGCACGAGCAGTACTTC	CASSEHGKRGHEQYF
.	TRBV3-1/TRBV3-2	TRBJ2-7	.	TGTGCCAGCAGCCGCTCACTAGCTTCTCACGAGCAGTACTTC	CASSRSLASHEQYF
.	TRBV10-3	TRBJ2-7	TRBD2	TGTGCCATCAGTGAGTCCCCTAGCGGAGGGGCCTACGAGCAGTACTTC	CAISESPSGGAYEQYF
.	TRBV3-1/TRBV3-2	TRBJ1-1	.	TGTGCCAGCAGCCAAGATGCGCGCACTGAAGCTTTCTTT	CASSQDARTEAFF